The entry that follows covers one T cell receptor beta chain sequence. Antigen specificity is unknown. The source of the sample is a study of healthy donors' naive CD4 and CD8 T cells. This CDR3 is built from 15 residues. Germline V gives CDR1 SGHDN, CDR2 FVKESK. Trimming stripped 4 bases from V and 0 bases from J, with 10 bases between. TCR libraries were built from roughly 0.5 ug of total RNA by linear amplification. One entry per CDR3 protein results from TCRdb running MiXCR on the reads. Among about 200,000 distinct CDR3 sequences listed, under 85% were seen once. Overall study findings and caveats: Chains were not paired, since alpha and beta were sequenced in bulk. Negatively charged CDR3s marked CD8+ lineage; positively charged CDR3s marked CD4+ lineage. Reportedly, most V and J gene segments showed naive CD4+ versus CD8+ bias.

Sorting defined naive CD4+ as CD4+CD8-CD45RO-CD45RA+ and naive CD8+ as CD8+CD4-CD45RA+CD27bright. Sample: naive CD4+ and CD8+ T cells sorted from blood, pooled from several donors. The rearrangement joins TRBV14 to TRBJ2-1; D unclear. This clonotype originated in a pool of human donors in good health; the sample pools cells from several healthy donors. The CDR3 DNA sequence: TGTGCCAGCAGCCTCGACGCTAGCTCCTACAATGAGCAGTTCTTC. This codes for CASSLDASSYNEQFF.